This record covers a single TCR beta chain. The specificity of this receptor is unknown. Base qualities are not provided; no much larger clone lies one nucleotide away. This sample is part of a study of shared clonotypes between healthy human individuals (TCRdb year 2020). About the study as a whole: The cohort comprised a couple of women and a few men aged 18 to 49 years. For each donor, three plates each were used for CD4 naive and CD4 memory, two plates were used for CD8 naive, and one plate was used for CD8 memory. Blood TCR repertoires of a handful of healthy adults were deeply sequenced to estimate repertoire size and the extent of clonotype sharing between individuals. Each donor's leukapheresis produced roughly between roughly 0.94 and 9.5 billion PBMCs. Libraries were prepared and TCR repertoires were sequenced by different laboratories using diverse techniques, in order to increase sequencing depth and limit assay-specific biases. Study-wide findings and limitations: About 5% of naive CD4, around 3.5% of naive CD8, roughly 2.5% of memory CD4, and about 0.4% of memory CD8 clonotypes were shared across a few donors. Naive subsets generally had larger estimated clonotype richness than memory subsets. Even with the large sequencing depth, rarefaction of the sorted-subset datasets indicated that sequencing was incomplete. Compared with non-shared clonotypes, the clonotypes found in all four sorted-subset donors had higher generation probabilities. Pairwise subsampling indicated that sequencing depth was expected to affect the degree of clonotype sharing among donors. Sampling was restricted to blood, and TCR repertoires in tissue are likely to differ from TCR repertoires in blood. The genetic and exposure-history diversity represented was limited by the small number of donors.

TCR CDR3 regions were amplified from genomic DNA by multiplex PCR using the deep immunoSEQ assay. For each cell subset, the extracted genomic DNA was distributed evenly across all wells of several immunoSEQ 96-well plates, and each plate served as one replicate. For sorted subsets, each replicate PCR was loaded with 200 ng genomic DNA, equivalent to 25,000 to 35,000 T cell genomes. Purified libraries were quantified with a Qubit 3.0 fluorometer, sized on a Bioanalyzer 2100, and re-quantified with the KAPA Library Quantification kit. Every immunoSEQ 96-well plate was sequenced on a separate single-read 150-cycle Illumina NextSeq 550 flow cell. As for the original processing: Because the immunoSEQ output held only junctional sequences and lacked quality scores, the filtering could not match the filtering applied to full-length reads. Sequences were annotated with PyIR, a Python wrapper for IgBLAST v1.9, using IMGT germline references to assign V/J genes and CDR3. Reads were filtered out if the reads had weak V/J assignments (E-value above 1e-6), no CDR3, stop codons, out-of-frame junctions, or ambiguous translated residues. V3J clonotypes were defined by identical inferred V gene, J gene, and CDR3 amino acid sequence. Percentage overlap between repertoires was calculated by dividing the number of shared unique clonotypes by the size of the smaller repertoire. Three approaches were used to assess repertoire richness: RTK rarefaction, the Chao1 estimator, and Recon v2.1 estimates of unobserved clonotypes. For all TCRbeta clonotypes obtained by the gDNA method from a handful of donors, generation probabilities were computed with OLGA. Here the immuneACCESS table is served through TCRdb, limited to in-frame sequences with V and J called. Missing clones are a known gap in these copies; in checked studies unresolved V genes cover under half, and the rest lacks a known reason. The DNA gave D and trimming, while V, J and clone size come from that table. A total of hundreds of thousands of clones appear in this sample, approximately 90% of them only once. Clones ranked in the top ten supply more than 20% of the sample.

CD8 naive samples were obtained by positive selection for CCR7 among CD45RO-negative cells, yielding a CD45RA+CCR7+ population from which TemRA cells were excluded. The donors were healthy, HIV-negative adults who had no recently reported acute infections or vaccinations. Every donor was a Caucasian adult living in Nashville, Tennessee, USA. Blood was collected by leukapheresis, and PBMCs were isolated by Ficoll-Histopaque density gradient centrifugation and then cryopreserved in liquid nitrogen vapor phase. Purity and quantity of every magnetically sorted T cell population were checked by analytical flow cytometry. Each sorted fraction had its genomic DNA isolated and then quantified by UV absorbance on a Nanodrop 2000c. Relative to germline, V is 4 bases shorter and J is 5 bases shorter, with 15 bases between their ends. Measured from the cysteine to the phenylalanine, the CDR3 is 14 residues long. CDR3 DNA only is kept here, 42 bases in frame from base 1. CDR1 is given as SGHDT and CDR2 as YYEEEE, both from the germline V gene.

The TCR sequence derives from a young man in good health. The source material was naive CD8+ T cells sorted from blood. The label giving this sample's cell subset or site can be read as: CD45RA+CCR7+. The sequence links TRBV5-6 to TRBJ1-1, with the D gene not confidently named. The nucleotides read TGTGCCAGCAGCCCCACGGTGGGGAGTACTGAAGCTTTCTTT. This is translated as CASSPTVGSTEAFF.